This TCR beta chain originates from a study of cytomegalovirus exposure and HLA in healthy donors. Overall study findings and caveats: In an earlier analysis, productive rearrangement rates for most beta V segments clustered near 87% or 30%. An analysis that was carried out later associated fewer than 20,000 TCR beta sequences with HLA alleles at 0.05 false discovery rate. Among the most significant clusters, several appeared linked to common viral pathogens in a later analysis.

PCR used 60 Vbeta primers and 13 Jbeta primers. Per the original data handling: Later, 80 million or so unique TCR beta chains were counted in an analysis, and some 11 million of them were shared. The assay was immunoSEQ multiplex PCR, and TCRdb's table has in-frame clones only and misses some. V and J calls and clone size are as listed in that table; D and trimming were resolved from the DNA. The sample holds under 200,000 clones, around 85% seen once. Of note for this clone: Antigen: not known.

The CDR3 is made up of 13 amino acids. The J segment lost 7 bases and the V segment lost 6 bases, leaving 5 bases of the junction unmatched. The germline gives CDR1 SNHLY, CDR2 FYNNEI. The TCR originated in a man in his fifties in good health and CMV-seropositive. V gene TRBV2 combines with J gene TRBJ1-2; 10 positions agree with TRBD1. Sequencing was done on a sample of PBMCs. The CDR3 DNA is TGTGCCAGCAGCGACAGGGGGCTCTCTGGCTACACCTTC. As protein: CASSDRGLSGYTF.